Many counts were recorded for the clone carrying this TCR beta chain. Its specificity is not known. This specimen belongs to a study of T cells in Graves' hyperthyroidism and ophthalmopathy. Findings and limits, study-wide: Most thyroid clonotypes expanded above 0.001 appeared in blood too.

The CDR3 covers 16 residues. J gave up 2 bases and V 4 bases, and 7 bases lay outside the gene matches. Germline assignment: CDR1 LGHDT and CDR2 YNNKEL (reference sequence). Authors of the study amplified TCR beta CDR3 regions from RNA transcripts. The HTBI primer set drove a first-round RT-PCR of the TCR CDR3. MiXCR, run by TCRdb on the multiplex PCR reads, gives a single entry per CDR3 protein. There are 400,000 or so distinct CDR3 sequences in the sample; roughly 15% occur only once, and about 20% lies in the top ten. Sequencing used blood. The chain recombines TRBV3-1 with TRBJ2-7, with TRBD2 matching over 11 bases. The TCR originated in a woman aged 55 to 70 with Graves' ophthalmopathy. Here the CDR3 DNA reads TGTGCCAGCAGCCCTAACGTACTAGCGGGAGCCTACGAGCAGTACTTC. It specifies CASSPNVLAGAYEQYF.